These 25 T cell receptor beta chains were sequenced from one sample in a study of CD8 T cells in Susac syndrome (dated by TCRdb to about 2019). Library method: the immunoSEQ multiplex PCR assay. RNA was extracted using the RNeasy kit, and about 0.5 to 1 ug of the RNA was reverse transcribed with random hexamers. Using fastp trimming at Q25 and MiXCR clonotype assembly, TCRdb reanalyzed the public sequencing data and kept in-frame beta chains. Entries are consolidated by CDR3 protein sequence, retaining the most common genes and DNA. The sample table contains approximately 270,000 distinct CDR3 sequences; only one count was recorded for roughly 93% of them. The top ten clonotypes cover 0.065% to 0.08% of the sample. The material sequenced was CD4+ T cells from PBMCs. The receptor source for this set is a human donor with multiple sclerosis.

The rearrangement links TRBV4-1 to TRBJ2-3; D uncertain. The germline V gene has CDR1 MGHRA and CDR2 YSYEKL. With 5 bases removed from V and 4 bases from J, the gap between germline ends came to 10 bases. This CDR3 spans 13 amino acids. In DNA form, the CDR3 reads TGCGCCAGCAGCGAGACCCCCCCAGATACGCAGTATTTT. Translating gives CASSETPPDTQYF.

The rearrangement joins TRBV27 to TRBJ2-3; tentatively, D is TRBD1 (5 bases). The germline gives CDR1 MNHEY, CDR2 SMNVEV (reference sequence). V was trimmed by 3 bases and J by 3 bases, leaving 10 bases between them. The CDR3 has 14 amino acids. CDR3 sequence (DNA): TGTGCCAGCAGTTTGGCAGGGCGAACAGATACGCAGTATTTT. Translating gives CASSLAGRTDTQYF.

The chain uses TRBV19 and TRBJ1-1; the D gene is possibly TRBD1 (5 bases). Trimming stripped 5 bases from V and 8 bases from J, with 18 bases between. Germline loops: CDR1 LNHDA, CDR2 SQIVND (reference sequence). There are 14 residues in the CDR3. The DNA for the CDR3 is TGTGCCAGTAGTCTCCATGGGGCAGAGCCCGAAGCTTTCTTT. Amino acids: CASSLHGAEPEAFF. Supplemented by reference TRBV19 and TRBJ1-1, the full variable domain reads DGGITQSPKYLFRKEGQNVTLSCEQNLNHDAMYWYRQDPGQGLRLIYYSQIVNDFQKGDIAEGYSVSREKKESFPLTVTSAQKNPTAFYLCASSLHGAEPEAFFGQGTRLTVV.

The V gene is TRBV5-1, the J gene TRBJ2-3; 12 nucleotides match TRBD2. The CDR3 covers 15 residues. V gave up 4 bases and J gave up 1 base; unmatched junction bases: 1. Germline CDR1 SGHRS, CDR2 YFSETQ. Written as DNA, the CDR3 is TGCGCCAGCAGCCGACTAGCGGGAGGCACAGATACGCAGTATTTT. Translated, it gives CASSRLAGGTDTQYF.

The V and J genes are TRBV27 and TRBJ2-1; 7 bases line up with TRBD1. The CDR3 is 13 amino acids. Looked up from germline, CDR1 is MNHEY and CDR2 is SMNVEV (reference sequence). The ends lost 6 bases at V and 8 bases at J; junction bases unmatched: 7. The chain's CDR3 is CASRPDRADEQFF. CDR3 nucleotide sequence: TGTGCCAGCAGGCCTGACAGGGCGGATGAGCAGTTCTTC.

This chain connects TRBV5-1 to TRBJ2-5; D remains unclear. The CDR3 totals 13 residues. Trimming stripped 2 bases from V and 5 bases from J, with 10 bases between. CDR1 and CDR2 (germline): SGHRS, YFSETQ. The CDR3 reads CASSFTGRETQYF. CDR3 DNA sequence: TGCGCCAGCAGCTTTACCGGACGGGAGACCCAGTACTTC.

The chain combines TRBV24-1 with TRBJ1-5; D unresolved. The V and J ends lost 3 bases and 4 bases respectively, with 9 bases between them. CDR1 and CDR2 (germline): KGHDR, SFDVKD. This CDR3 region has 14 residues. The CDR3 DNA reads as TGTGCCACCAGTGATCGAGGGCAGAATCAGCCCCAGCATTTT. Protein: CATSDRGQNQPQHF.

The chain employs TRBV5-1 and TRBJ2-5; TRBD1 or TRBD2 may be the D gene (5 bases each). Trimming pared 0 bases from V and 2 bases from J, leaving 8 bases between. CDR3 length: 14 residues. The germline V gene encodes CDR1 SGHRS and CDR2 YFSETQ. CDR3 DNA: TGCGCCAGCAGCTTGGTTTGGGGGCAAGAGACCCAGTACTTC. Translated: CASSLVWGQETQYF.

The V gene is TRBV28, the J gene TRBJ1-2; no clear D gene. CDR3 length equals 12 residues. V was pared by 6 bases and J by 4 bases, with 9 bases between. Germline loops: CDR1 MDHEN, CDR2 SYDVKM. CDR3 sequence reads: CASSPEVYGYTF. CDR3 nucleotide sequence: TGTGCCAGCAGCCCGGAGGTCTATGGCTACACCTTC.

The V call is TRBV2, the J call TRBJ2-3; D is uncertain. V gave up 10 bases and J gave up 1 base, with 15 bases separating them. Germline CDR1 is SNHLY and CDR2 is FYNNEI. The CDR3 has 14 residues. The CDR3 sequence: CANLDGRGTDTQYF. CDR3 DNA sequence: TGTGCCAACCTGGACGGCCGAGGCACAGATACGCAGTATTTT. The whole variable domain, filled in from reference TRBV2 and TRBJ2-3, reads EPEVTQTPSHQVTQMGQEVILRCVPISNHLYFYWYRQILGQKVEFLVSFYNNEISEKSEIFDDQFSVERPDGSNFTLKIRSTKLEDSAMYFCANLDGRGTDTQYFGPGTRLTVL.

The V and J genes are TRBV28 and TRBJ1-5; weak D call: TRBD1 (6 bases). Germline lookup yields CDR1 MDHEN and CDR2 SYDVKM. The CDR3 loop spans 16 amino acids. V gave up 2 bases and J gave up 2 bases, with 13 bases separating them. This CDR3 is CASSLPQGSGNQPQHF. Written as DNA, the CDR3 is TGTGCCAGCAGTTTACCGCAGGGGTCGGGCAATCAGCCCCAGCATTTT.

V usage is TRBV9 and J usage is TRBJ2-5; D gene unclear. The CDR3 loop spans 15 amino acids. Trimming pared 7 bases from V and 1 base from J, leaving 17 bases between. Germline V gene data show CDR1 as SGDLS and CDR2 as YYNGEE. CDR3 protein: CASAPRDGRQETQYF. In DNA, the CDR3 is TGTGCCAGCGCCCCCCGTGACGGACGCCAAGAGACCCAGTACTTC.

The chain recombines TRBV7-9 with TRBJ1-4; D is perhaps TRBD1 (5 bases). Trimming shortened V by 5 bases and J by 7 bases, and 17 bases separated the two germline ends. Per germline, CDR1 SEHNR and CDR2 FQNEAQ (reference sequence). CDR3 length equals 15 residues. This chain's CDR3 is CASSPPLPGVEKLFF. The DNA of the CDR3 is TGTGCCAGCAGCCCCCCTCTCCCGGGGGTTGAAAAACTGTTTTTT.

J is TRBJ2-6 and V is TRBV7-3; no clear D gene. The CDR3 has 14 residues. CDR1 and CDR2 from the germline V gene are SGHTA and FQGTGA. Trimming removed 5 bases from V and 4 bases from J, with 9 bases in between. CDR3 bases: TGTGCCAGCAGCCCACGGCCCGGGGCCAACGTCCTGACTTTC. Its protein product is CASSPRPGANVLTF.

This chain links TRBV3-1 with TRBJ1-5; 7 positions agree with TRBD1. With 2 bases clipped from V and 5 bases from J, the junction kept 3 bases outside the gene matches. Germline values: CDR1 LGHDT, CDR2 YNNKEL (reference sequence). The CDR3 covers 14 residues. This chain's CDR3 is CASSQPGQHQPQHF. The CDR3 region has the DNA TGTGCCAGCAGCCAACCGGGACAGCATCAGCCCCAGCATTTT.

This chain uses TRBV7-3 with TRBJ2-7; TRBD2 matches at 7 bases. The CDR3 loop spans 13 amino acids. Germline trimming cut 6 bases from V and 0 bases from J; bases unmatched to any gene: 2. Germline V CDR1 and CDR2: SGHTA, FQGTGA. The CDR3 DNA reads TGTGCCAGCAGACGGACTAGCTCCTACGAGCAGTACTTC. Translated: CASRRTSSYEQYF.

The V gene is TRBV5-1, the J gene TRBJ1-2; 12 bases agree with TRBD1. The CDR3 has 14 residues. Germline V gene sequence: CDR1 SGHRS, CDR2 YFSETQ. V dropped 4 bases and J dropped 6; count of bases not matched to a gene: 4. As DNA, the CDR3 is TGCGCCAGCAGCCCAGGGACAGGGGGCGATGGCTACACCTTC. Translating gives CASSPGTGGDGYTF.

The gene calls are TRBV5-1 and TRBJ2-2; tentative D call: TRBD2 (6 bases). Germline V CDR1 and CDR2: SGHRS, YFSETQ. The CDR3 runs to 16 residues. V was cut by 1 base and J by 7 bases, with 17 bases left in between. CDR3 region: CASSLREFRGVGELFF. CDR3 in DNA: TGCGCCAGCAGCTTGCGGGAGTTCCGTGGGGTCGGGGAGCTGTTTTTT.

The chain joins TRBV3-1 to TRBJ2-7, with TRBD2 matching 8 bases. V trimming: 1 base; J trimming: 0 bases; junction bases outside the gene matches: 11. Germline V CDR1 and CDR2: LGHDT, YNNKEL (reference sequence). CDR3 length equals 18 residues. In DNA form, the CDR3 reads TGTGCCAGCAGCCAAGGGACTAGCCGGGGGAGATTCTCCTACGAGCAGTACTTC. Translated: CASSQGTSRGRFSYEQYF.

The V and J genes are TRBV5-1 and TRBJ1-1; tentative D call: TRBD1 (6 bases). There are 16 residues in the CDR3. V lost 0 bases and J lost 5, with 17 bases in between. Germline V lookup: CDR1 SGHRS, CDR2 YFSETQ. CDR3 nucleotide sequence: TGCGCCAGCAGCTTGGGGCTATCACAGGGCTGGACTGAAGCTTTCTTT. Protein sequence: CASSLGLSQGWTEAFF.

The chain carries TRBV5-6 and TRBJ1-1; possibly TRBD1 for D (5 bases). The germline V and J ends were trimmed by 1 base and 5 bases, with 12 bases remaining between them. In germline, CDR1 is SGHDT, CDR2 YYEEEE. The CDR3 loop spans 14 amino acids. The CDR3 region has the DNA TGTGCCAGCAGCTTGCCAGTCAGGGAGACTGAAGCTTTCTTT. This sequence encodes CASSLPVRETEAFF. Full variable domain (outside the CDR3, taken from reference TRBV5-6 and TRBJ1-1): DAGVTQSPTHLIKTRGQQVTLRCSPKSGHDTVSWYQQALGQGPQFIFQYYEEEERQRGNFPDRFSGHQFPNYSSELNVNALLLGDSALYLCASSLPVRETEAFFGQGTRLTVV.

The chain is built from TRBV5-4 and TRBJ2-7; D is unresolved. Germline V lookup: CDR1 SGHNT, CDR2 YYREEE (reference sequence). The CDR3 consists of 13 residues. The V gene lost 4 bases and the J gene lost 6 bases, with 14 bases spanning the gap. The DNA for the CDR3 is TGTGCCAGCAGCAGTACGTATGATCGCGAGCAGTACTTC. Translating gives CASSSTYDREQYF. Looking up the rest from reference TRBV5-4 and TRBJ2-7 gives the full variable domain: ETGVTQSPTHLIKTRGQQVTLRCSSQSGHNTVSWYQQALGQGPQFIFQYYREEENGRGNFPPRFSGLQFPNYSSELNVNALELDDSALYLCASSSTYDREQYFGPGTRLTVT.

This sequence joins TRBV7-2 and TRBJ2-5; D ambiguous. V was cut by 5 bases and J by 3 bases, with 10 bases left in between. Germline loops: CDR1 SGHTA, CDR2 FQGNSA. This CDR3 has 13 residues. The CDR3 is CASSEDNKETQYF. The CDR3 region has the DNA TGTGCCAGCAGCGAAGACAATAAAGAGACCCAGTACTTC.

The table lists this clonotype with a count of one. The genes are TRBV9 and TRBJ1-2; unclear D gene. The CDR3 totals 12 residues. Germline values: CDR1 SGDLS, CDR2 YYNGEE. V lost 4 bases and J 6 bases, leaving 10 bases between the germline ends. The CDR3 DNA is TGTGCCAGCAGCCTGGGGAGGAATGGCTACACCTTC. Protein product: CASSLGRNGYTF.

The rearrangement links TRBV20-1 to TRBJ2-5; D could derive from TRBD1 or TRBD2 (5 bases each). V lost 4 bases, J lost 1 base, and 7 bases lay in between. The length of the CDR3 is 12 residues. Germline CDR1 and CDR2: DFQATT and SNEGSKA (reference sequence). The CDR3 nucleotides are TGCAGTGCTACTGGGACCCAAGAGACCCAGTACTTC. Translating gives CSATGTQETQYF.